This T cell receptor beta chain was profiled in a study of blood T cell repertoires in COVID-19. CDR3 length: 13 amino acids. The germline gives CDR1 SGHTA, CDR2 FQGNSA. The V and J ends lost 5 bases and 5 bases respectively, with 11 bases between them. Sequenced by immunoSEQ multiplex PCR; TCRdb stores in-frame clones only, minus some. The sample consists of about 300,000 clones, roughly 84% of them appearing once. J is TRBJ2-3 and V is TRBV7-2; weak D call: TRBD1 (6 bases). This TCR was recovered from a human donor with COVID-19, enrolled during active disease. The donor label of this sample is uncertain. The sequencing input was peripheral blood. The CDR3 reads CASSPSGVDTQYF. CDR3 bases: TGTGCCAGCAGCCCGTCAGGGGTAGATACGCAGTATTTT.